One sample yielded the 17 T cell receptor beta chains listed below, sequenced in a study of blood T cells in healthy people across ages. PCR was performed a second time for about 6 to 12 cycles using a sample-barcoded 5' primer and a J-beta primer mix. TCRdb reprocessed the 5' RACE reads via MiXCR and lists one record per CDR3 protein. The data hold 1.5 million to 2 million distinct CDR3 sequences, with 40% to 55% observed a single time. The source material was blood. Receptors were obtained from a woman aged 35 to 49 in good health.

The genes are TRBV11-1 and TRBJ2-3, with D perhaps assigned TRBD1 or TRBD2 (5 bases each). The V gene lost 6 bases and the J gene lost 6 bases, with 16 bases spanning the gap. This CDR3 is 14 amino acids long. Germline CDR1 SGHAT, CDR2 FQDESV (reference sequence). The CDR3: CASSPGPGVDTQYF. For the CDR3, the DNA is TGTGCCAGCAGTCCGGGACCAGGTGTCGATACGCAGTATTTT.

This clonotype turned up a few times. The chain recombines TRBV6-2 or TRBV6-3 with TRBJ2-7; the match to TRBD1 covers 7 bases. This CDR3 comprises 15 residues. Trimming took 4 bases from V and 1 from J; bases not matched to a gene: 7. Germline assignment: CDR1 MNHEY and CDR2 SVGEGT. This chain's CDR3 is CASSSTGTESYEQYF. The CDR3 DNA is TGTGCCAGCAGTTCGACAGGGACGGAATCCTACGAGCAGTACTTC.

This clonotype was seen a few times. The rearrangement uses TRBV6-5 and TRBJ2-1, with D hard to call. The CDR3 contains 12 residues. Trimming stripped 2 bases from V and 9 bases from J, with 8 bases between. From germline, CDR1 is MNHEY and CDR2 SVGAGI. In nucleotides, the CDR3 is TGTGCCAGCAGTTACGGGCAGAGTGAGCAGTTCTTC. Its protein is CASSYGQSEQFF.

This chain links TRBV7-9 with TRBJ2-3; 7 nucleotides agree with TRBD2. The CDR3 spans 10 residues. The germline CDR1 and CDR2 sequences are SEHNR and FQNEAQ (reference sequence). The CDR3 DNA sequence: TGTGGGGGGGGTACAGATACGCAGTATTTT. Protein sequence: CGGGTDTQYF.

The chain has TRBV15 and TRBJ2-3, with TRBD2 identical over 9 bases. With V trimmed by 5 bases and J by 4 bases, 7 bases remained unmatched. CDR1 and CDR2 (germline): LNHNV, YYDKDF (reference sequence). This CDR3 comprises 15 residues. The CDR3 sequence is CATSSRAGGPDTQYF. CDR3 DNA: TGTGCCACCAGCTCCAGAGCGGGGGGCCCAGATACGCAGTATTTT. The variable domain in full, completed from reference TRBV15 and TRBJ2-3, reads DAMVIQNPRYQVTQFGKPVTLSCSQTLNHNVMYWYQQKSSQAPKLLFHYYDKDFNNEADTPDNFQSRRPNTSFCFLDIRSPGLGDTAMYLCATSSRAGGPDTQYFGPGTRLTVL.

V gene TRBV4-1 combines with J gene TRBJ2-2, with 12 bases identical to TRBD1. V shed 4 bases and J 5 bases; nucleotides not matched to a gene: 8. This CDR3 contains 17 residues. The V gene's germline CDR1 is MGHRA and CDR2 YSYEKL. The CDR3 nucleotides read TGCGCCAGCAGCCTGCACCGGGACAGGGGGCCGACCGGGGAGCTGTTTTTT. Its translation: CASSLHRDRGPTGELFF.

This clonotype was seen a handful of times. For the CDR3, the DNA is TGTGCCAGCAGTTCCGTAACTAGCGGGGCGAACTACGAGCAGTACTTC. Encoded protein: CASSSVTSGANYEQYF. The chain is built from TRBV6-2 or TRBV6-3 and TRBJ2-7; 10 bases fit TRBD2. V lost 4 bases to trimming and J lost 3 bases; unmatched junction nucleotides: 9. The CDR3 extends over 16 amino acids. Germline lookup yields CDR1 MNHEY and CDR2 SVGEGT.

V and J are TRBV6-5 and TRBJ2-5; D remains unclear. There are 13 residues in the CDR3. Trimming took 6 bases from V and 2 from J, leaving 10 bases between them. Per the germline V gene, CDR1 is MNHEY and CDR2 is SVGAGI. The CDR3: CASRGQHQETQYF. DNA of the CDR3: TGTGCCAGCAGAGGTCAGCATCAAGAGACCCAGTACTTC.

J is TRBJ2-7 and V is TRBV6-1, with no clear D. From germline, CDR1 is MNHNS and CDR2 SASEGT. This CDR3 comprises 13 residues. V lost 5 bases to trimming and J lost 4 bases, with 12 bases between them. CDR3 in amino acids: CASSPRTKYEQYF. The CDR3 bases are TGTGCCAGCAGTCCCAGGACGAAATACGAGCAGTACTTC.

This chain links TRBV6-2 or TRBV6-3 with TRBJ2-2; 7 nucleotides agree with TRBD1. V shed 0 bases and J 0 bases; nucleotides not matched to a gene: 4. CDR3 size: 17 residues. Germline V gene data show CDR1 as MNHEY and CDR2 as SVGEGT. The CDR3, as DNA: TGTGCCAGCAGTTACTCAGGGACAGACCCGAACACCGGGGAGCTGTTTTTT. Translated, it gives CASSYSGTDPNTGELFF.

V is TRBV7-9 and J is TRBJ2-1; 10 nucleotides line up with TRBD1. Looked up from germline, CDR1 is SEHNR and CDR2 is FQNEAQ (reference sequence). CDR3 length: 18 residues. V shed 1 base and J 3 bases; nucleotides not matched to a gene: 9. In DNA, the CDR3 is TGTGCCAGCAGCTTAGGAGGGGTGGGACAGGGGTACTACAATGAGCAGTTCTTC. Translation gives CASSLGGVGQGYYNEQFF.

The gene calls are TRBV4-3 and TRBJ1-1; no firm D call. The CDR3 is 14 residues long. Per the germline V gene, CDR1 is LGHNA and CDR2 is YSLEER. V lost 0 bases, J lost 4 bases, and 9 bases lay in between. CDR3 coding DNA: TGCGCCAGCAGCCAAGATTCGGGGTCCACTGAAGCTTTCTTT. Translation: CASSQDSGSTEAFF.

This clonotype has just a few counts. The rearrangement joins TRBV20-1 to TRBJ2-1; 15 bases are shared with TRBD2. CDR1 and CDR2 (germline): DFQATT, SNEGSKA (reference sequence). There are 17 residues in the CDR3. Trimming removed 6 bases from V and 5 bases from J; junction bases left unmatched: 11. CDR3 amino acids: CSARAGLAGGLDNEQFF. CDR3 sequence (DNA): TGCAGTGCCCGCGCGGGACTAGCGGGGGGCCTTGACAATGAGCAGTTCTTC.

V usage is TRBV28 and J usage is TRBJ1-1; a weak D match, TRBD1 (5 bases). The CDR3 totals 16 residues. Germline CDR1 MDHEN, CDR2 SYDVKM. Trimming cost V 3 bases and J 10 bases, with 24 bases left between them. As DNA, the CDR3 is TGTGCCAGCAGTTTCATCGGGGTAGAACACTGGGGGAGAGCTTTCTTT. It yields the protein CASSFIGVEHWGRAFF.

V and J are TRBV28 and TRBJ2-7; no clear D. CDR1 is MDHEN, CDR2 SYDVKM, per germline. The CDR3 runs 14 residues. CDR3 coding DNA: TGTGACGGATACTGGTTTCCGATTTTTTACGAGCAGTACTTC. Protein sequence: CDGYWFPIFYEQYF.

The chain uses TRBV3-1 and TRBJ1-4, with D tentatively TRBD1 (6 bases). Germline V gene sequence: CDR1 LGHDT, CDR2 YNNKEL (reference sequence). There are 15 residues in the CDR3. V was pared by 3 bases and J by 8 bases, with 16 bases between. CDR3 nucleotide sequence: TGTGCCAGCAGCCAGACGTCAGGGGTCCTCGAAAAACTGTTTTTT. Translated, it gives CASSQTSGVLEKLFF.

This clonotype was seen only a few times. This sequence joins TRBV9 and TRBJ2-3; D is unresolved. Germline V gene sequence: CDR1 SGDLS, CDR2 YYNGEE. This CDR3 comprises 15 residues. Trimming took 0 bases from V and 6 from J, leaving 14 bases between them. As DNA, the CDR3 is TGTGCCAGCAGCGTAGTTGGCAGCCCTATGGATACGCAGTATTTT. Translated, it gives CASSVVGSPMDTQYF.